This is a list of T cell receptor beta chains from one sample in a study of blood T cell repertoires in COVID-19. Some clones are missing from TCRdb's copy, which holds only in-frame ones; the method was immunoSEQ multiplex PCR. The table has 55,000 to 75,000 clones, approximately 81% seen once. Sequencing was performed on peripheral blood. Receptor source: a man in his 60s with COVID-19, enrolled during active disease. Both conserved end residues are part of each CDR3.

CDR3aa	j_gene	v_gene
CASSATSGSISYQETQYF	TRBJ2-5	TRBV19
CASSTRGSNQPQHF	TRBJ1-5	TRBV7-2
CATSVIDTGELFF	TRBJ2-2	TRBV24-1
CASSIGEGPQHF	TRBJ1-5	TRBV19
CASTPSISSYNEQFF	TRBJ2-1	TRBV5-4
CASSKAASSYEQYF	TRBJ2-7	TRBV19
CANAEGGGPSPNEQFF	TRBJ2-1	TRBV6-4
CASSIVPVAGYQETQYF	TRBJ2-5	TRBV19
CASANSGADTQYF	TRBJ2-3	TRBV12-5
CASSSTGGPPTDTQYF	TRBJ2-3	TRBV7-6
CASSSHAAGQRTDTQYF	TRBJ2-3	TRBV28
CASSARQGNQPQHF	TRBJ1-5	TRBV7-2
CASSFQAGGPPETQYF	TRBJ2-5	TRBV27
CSVELNSRATGELFF	TRBJ2-2	TRBV29-1
CATSDGTIYTF	TRBJ1-2	TRBV24-1
CSVDGWSNSNTEAFF	TRBJ1-1	TRBV29-1
CASSWDRETEAFF	TRBJ1-1	TRBV11-2
CASGGTYEQYF	TRBJ2-7	TRBV9
CASSYGGIGFNEKLFF	TRBJ1-4	TRBV6-2/TRBV6-3
CASSVEGQTETQYF	TRBJ2-5	TRBV9
CASSLGTEANYGYTF	TRBJ1-2	TRBV7-6
CASSLVELVSSEAFF	TRBJ1-1	TRBV7-9
CASSRVAGTNYGYTF	TRBJ1-2	TRBV19
CASSQDLVTDPRDIQYF	TRBJ2-4	TRBV3-1/TRBV3-2
CATSTGGAPYNEQFF	TRBJ2-1	TRBV15
CASSLVRAGGNTIYF	TRBJ1-3	TRBV7-6
CASSQGAGNQPQHF	TRBJ1-5	TRBV19
CSVEERYINYGYTF	TRBJ1-2	TRBV29-1
CASSVTGPQGGNEQFF	TRBJ2-1	TRBV9
CASDERGEHNEQFF	TRBJ2-1	TRBV28
CSVQGLSGELFF	TRBJ2-2	TRBV29-1
CASSKGLGNEQFF	TRBJ2-1	TRBV12-3/TRBV12-4
CASSQGGGTDTQYF	TRBJ2-3	TRBV3-1/TRBV3-2
CASSWSGNQETQYF	TRBJ2-5	TRBV7-3
CASSEVRGYEQYF	TRBJ2-7	TRBV2
CASSQTPGGQRFF	TRBJ2-1	TRBV14
CASSFFVTGEDGYTF	TRBJ1-2	TRBV28
CAISESTGGLRGYTF	TRBJ1-2	TRBV10-3
CASSESRVQPQHF	TRBJ1-5	TRBV6-1
CASSNQGVHYEQYF	TRBJ2-7	TRBV28
CASGIGGAETQYF	TRBJ2-5	TRBV12-5
CASSLLTSEQETQYF	TRBJ2-5	TRBV7-6
CASSLGGSGEETQYF	TRBJ2-5	TRBV5-1
CASSPPPGQGAYGTEAFF	TRBJ1-1	TRBV28
CSVGGPRRTGELFF	TRBJ2-2	TRBV29-1
CASSSGQDYGYTF	TRBJ1-2	TRBV5-1
CASSPSPNYGYTF	TRBJ1-2	TRBV18
CASSYSVANTEAFF	TRBJ1-1	TRBV6-5
CASSLQLDRGTYEQYF	TRBJ2-7	TRBV7-9
CASSESQGANNEQFF	TRBJ2-1	TRBV2
CAWSDSHYGYTF	TRBJ1-2	TRBV30